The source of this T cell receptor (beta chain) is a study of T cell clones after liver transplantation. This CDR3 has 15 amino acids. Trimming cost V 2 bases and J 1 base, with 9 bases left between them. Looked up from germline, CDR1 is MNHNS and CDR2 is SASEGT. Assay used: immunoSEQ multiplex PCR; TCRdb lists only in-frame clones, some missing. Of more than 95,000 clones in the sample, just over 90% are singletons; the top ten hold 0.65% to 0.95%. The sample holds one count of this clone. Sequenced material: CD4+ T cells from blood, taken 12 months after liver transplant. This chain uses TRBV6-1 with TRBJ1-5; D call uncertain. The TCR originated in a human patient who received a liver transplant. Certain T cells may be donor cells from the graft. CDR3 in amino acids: CASSEPVGSNQPQHF. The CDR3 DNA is TGTGCCAGCAGTGAACCGGTAGGAAGCAATCAGCCCCAGCATTTT.